Below are 32 T cell receptor beta chains sequenced from a single sample in a study of T cell changes during pregnancy in multiple sclerosis. Some clones are missing from TCRdb's copy, which holds only in-frame ones; the method was immunoSEQ multiplex PCR. The table shows about 62,000 clones, with 80% to 90% occurring only once. The material sequenced was peripheral blood, taken in the first trimester of pregnancy. Receptors were obtained from a female donor with multiple sclerosis, enrolled in a pregnancy study.

V gene TRBV30 combines with J gene TRBJ2-2; no clear D gene. Trimming removed 4 bases from V and 4 bases from J, with 13 bases in between. CDR1 and CDR2 from the germline V gene are GTSNPN and SVGIG (reference sequence). This CDR3 comprises 14 residues. DNA of the CDR3: TGTGCCTGGAATTTTGGGCCCGGCACCGGGGAGCTGTTTTTT. This translates into CAWNFGPGTGELFF.

This chain joins TRBV30 and TRBJ1-2, with a possible D match to TRBD1 (5 bases). V was shortened by 3 bases and J by 7 bases, with 9 bases between the two germline ends. Germline V gives CDR1 GTSNPN, CDR2 SVGIG (reference sequence). The CDR3 has 11 amino acids. CDR3 bases: TGTGCCTGGAGCCCCGGGGGTGGCTACACCTTC. It yields the protein CAWSPGGGYTF.

Concerning this clone: The junction differs from germline at one of its ends, possibly a read error. This chain's CDR3 is CASSLVPQAQHF. The CDR3 DNA follows: TGTGCCAGCAGCTTAGTTCCTCAGGCCCAGCATTTT. The chain links TRBV7-2 to TRBJ1-5; D gene unclear. The CDR3 loop spans 12 amino acids. CDR1 is SGHTA and CDR2 is FQGNSA in the germline V gene.

The rearrangement links TRBV25-1 to TRBJ1-1; 9 nucleotides match TRBD1. This CDR3 region has 15 residues. Trimming at V came to 4 bases and at J to 1 base, leaving 4 bases not matched to a gene. Germline V gene data show CDR1 as MGHDK and CDR2 as SYGVNS. The chain's CDR3 is CASSGWGQGNTEAFF. Here the CDR3 DNA reads TGTGCCAGCAGTGGTTGGGGACAGGGGAACACTGAAGCTTTCTTT.

The J gene is TRBJ1-3, the V gene TRBV10-1, with D perhaps TRBD1 (5 bases). The CDR3 loop spans 15 amino acids. Germline V CDR1 and CDR2: WNHNN, SYGVQD (reference sequence). Deletions cut 3 bases from V and 0 bases from J, with 9 bases between. The CDR3 nucleotides are TGCGCCAGCAGTGAAGGGGTGAACTCTGGAAACACCATATATTTT. As protein: CASSEGVNSGNTIYF.

The chain links TRBV19 to TRBJ1-6, with D tentatively TRBD1 (5 bases). CDR3 length equals 15 residues. The germline V and J ends were trimmed by 6 bases and 8 bases, with 17 bases remaining between them. Germline CDR1 and CDR2: LNHDA and SQIVND (reference sequence). CDR3 region: CASSHGWTPHSPLHF. As DNA, the CDR3 is TGTGCCAGTAGCCACGGATGGACACCCCATTCACCCCTCCACTTT.

The J gene is TRBJ2-7, the V gene TRBV9; D is unresolved. V lost 0 bases and J 0 bases, leaving 13 bases between the germline ends. Germline V CDR1 and CDR2: SGDLS, YYNGEE. This CDR3 is 16 amino acids long. The CDR3 nucleotides read TGTGCCAGCAGCGTAGGGGTCACAACGGGCTCCTACGAGCAGTACTTC. It translates to CASSVGVTTGSYEQYF.

The chain joins TRBV10-1 to TRBJ1-2, with no clear D. Germline assignment: CDR1 WNHNN and CDR2 SYGVQD (reference sequence). This CDR3 is 13 amino acids long. Trimming left V 2 bases short and J 3 bases short, with 7 bases between. CDR3 coding DNA: TGCGCCAGCAGTGAGAGAGTCGACTATGGCTACACCTTC. Translated, it gives CASSERVDYGYTF.

The chain combines TRBV10-3 with TRBJ2-7; 8 bases map to TRBD1. The CDR3 is 14 amino acids. The V gene's germline CDR1 is ENHRY and CDR2 SYGVKD. Trimming at V came to 3 bases and at J to 0 bases, leaving 1 base not matched to a gene. The CDR3: CAISDGTGSYEQYF. Here the CDR3 DNA reads TGTGCCATCAGTGACGGGACAGGCTCCTACGAGCAGTACTTC.

The J gene is TRBJ2-7, the V gene TRBV28, with TRBD1 matching 9 bases. The junction had 9 bases not matched to a gene; V was cut back by 3 bases and J by 3 bases. Germline CDR1 reads MDHEN; CDR2 reads SYDVKM. The CDR3 is 16 amino acids. The CDR3 bases are TGTGCCAGCAGTTTGGGCCCGGGACAGGGATTCTACGAGCAGTACTTC. Its translation is CASSLGPGQGFYEQYF.

The chain is built from TRBV6-4 and TRBJ2-7, with a tentative D call TRBD1 (5 bases). The germline CDR1 and CDR2 sequences are MRHNA and SNTAGT. CDR3 length: 15 residues. Trimming cost V 4 bases and J 3 bases, with 16 bases left between them. CDR3 region: CASSAESGLLYEQYF. In DNA form, the CDR3 reads TGTGCCAGCAGTGCCGAATCAGGGTTGCTCTACGAGCAGTACTTC.

This rearrangement joins TRBV20-1 to TRBJ2-3; D is undetermined. V lost 1 base, J lost 6 bases, and 5 bases lay in between. The CDR3 spans 11 residues. The germline V gene has CDR1 DFQATT and CDR2 SNEGSKA (reference sequence). In nucleotides, the CDR3 is TGCAGTGCTAGAGGGCTTGATACGCAGTATTTT. The encoded protein is CSARGLDTQYF.

This chain links TRBV7-8 with TRBJ1-2; 8 nucleotides align to TRBD1. Trimming took 6 bases from V and 0 from J; bases not matched to a gene: 9. CDR1 is SGHVS and CDR2 is FQNEAQ in the germline V gene. The CDR3 is 16 amino acids. CDR3 sequence: CASRPLWTGSNYGYTF. CDR3 nucleotides: TGTGCCAGCAGACCTCTCTGGACAGGGTCTAACTATGGCTACACCTTC.

J is TRBJ2-7 and V is TRBV9; TRBD1 matches 9 bases. J gave up 3 bases and V 2 bases, and 6 bases lay outside the gene matches. Germline CDR1 SGDLS, CDR2 YYNGEE. The CDR3 loop spans 15 amino acids. Here the CDR3 reads CASSVTGTGFYEQYF. Here the CDR3 DNA reads TGTGCCAGCAGCGTCACTGGGACAGGGTTCTACGAGCAGTACTTC.

The chain joins TRBV13 to TRBJ2-2; D is perhaps TRBD2 (6 bases). The CDR3 has 18 amino acids. Trimming left V 7 bases short and J 6 bases short, with 27 bases between. Germline loops: CDR1 PRHDT, CDR2 FYEKMQ (reference sequence). The CDR3 DNA reads TGTGCCAGCAAACGGAGAAGGGTAGCGGCTAAAAATTCCGGGGAGCTGTTTTTT. Protein product: CASKRRRVAAKNSGELFF.

The chain has TRBV19 and TRBJ1-3; 7 bases match TRBD1. There are 14 residues in the CDR3. With 3 bases clipped from V and 8 bases from J, the junction kept 7 bases outside the gene matches. The V gene's germline CDR1 is LNHDA and CDR2 SQIVND (reference sequence). CDR3: CASSILRQGYTIYF. The CDR3 nucleotides read TGTGCCAGTAGTATCCTACGACAGGGATACACCATATATTTT.

The chain is built from TRBV7-2 and TRBJ1-5; possible D gene TRBD1, 6 bases. Trimming took 1 base from V and 4 from J, leaving 11 bases between them. CDR3 length: 15 residues. Germline loops: CDR1 SGHTA, CDR2 FQGNSA. CDR3 sequence reads: CASSLGQVWNQPQHF. The CDR3 bases are TGTGCCAGCAGCTTAGGACAGGTTTGGAATCAGCCCCAGCATTTT. Drawing the rest from reference TRBV7-2 and TRBJ1-5, the complete variable domain is GAGVSQSPSNKVTEKGKDVELRCDPISGHTALYWYRQSLGQGLEFLIYFQGNSAPDKSGLPSDRFSAERTGGSVSTLTIQRTQQEDSAVYLCASSLGQVWNQPQHFGDGTRLSIL.

The chain has TRBV30 and TRBJ2-2; D unresolved. V lost 1 base to trimming and J lost 4 bases, with 7 bases between them. The germline CDR1 and CDR2 sequences are GTSNPN and SVGIG (reference sequence). There are 13 residues in the CDR3. The CDR3 sequence is CAWSGRSTGELFF. CDR3 nucleotides: TGTGCCTGGAGTGGGAGATCCACCGGGGAGCTGTTTTTT. The entire variable domain, with the rest obtained from reference TRBV30 and TRBJ2-2, is as follows: SQTIHQWPATLVQPVGSPLSLECTVEGTSNPNLYWYRQAAGRGLQLLFYSVGIGQISSEVPQNLSASRPQDRQFILSSKKLLLSDSGFYLCAWSGRSTGELFFGEGSRLTVL.

The chain joins TRBV13 to TRBJ1-2; 8 nucleotides agree with TRBD1. The ends lost 5 bases at V and 7 bases at J; junction bases unmatched: 3. The CDR3 has 12 amino acids. Germline V gene data show CDR1 as PRHDT and CDR2 as FYEKMQ (reference sequence). The CDR3 loop is CASSATGVGYTF. For the CDR3, the DNA is TGTGCCAGCAGCGCGACAGGGGTTGGCTACACCTTC.

The V gene is TRBV6-5, the J gene TRBJ1-2, with D unclear. Germline assignment: CDR1 MNHEY and CDR2 SVGAGI. The ends were cut back, 6 bases at V and 4 bases at J, with 12 bases in the middle. The CDR3 has 13 amino acids. The CDR3 sequence: CASRAPGSYGYTF. CDR3 coding DNA: TGTGCCAGCAGGGCCCCCGGGAGCTATGGCTACACCTTC.

This clone appeared once. V and J are TRBV18 and TRBJ2-4; 7 positions match TRBD1. V was pared by 0 bases and J by 0 bases, with 5 bases of the junction left unmatched. This CDR3 is built from 17 residues. From germline, CDR1 is KGHSH and CDR2 LQKENI. The CDR3 spells CASSPPTGTIAKNIQYF. CDR3 DNA sequence: TGTGCCAGCTCACCACCGACAGGGACAATAGCCAAAAACATTCAGTACTTC.

The V call is TRBV6-5, the J call TRBJ2-7; D is possibly TRBD1 (5 bases). Per the germline V gene, CDR1 is MNHEY and CDR2 is SVGAGI. V was clipped by 6 bases and J by 4 bases, with 13 bases between them. The CDR3 spans 13 residues. The CDR3 sequence: CASSEQTEYEQYF. As DNA, the CDR3 is TGTGCCAGCAGCGAACAGACAGAGTACGAGCAGTACTTC.

V is TRBV7-9 and J is TRBJ1-1; TRBD1 agrees at 7 bases. Germline-derived CDR1 and CDR2 are SEHNR and FQNEAQ (reference sequence). V gave up 2 bases and J gave up 5 bases; unmatched junction bases: 5. The CDR3 consists of 14 residues. CDR3 nucleotide sequence: TGTGCCAGCAGCTTATTTTCAGGGGGGACTGAAGCTTTCTTT. Its translation is CASSLFSGGTEAFF.

The genes are TRBV10-3 and TRBJ1-1; D perhaps matches TRBD1 (6 bases). Trimming shortened V by 4 bases and J by 8 bases, and 14 bases separated the two germline ends. This CDR3 has 13 amino acids. Germline CDR1 and CDR2: ENHRY and SYGVKD. In nucleotides, the CDR3 is TGTGCCATCAGTGGGCTTGGGGGCAGCGAAGCTTTCTTT. This gives the protein CAISGLGGSEAFF.

V is TRBV18 and J is TRBJ2-6, with 12 bases that match TRBD1. The CDR3 runs to 18 residues. V lost 4 bases to trimming and J lost 3 bases; unmatched junction nucleotides: 7. Germline lookup yields CDR1 KGHSH and CDR2 LQKENI. The CDR3 nucleotides are TGTGCCAGCTCACAACCGGGACAGGGGGCCAGTGGGGCCAACGTCCTGACTTTC. Protein product: CASSQPGQGASGANVLTF.

The V gene is TRBV19, the J gene TRBJ2-7; TRBD1 aligns across 8 bases. Germline V CDR1 and CDR2: LNHDA, SQIVND (reference sequence). This CDR3 has 14 amino acids. V gave up 4 bases and J gave up 0 bases; unmatched junction bases: 2. The CDR3 coding sequence is TGTGCCAGTAGTAAGGGACAGGTCTCCTACGAGCAGTACTTC. Its protein product is CASSKGQVSYEQYF.

This clone was counted a single time. The rearrangement joins TRBV4-2 to TRBJ2-3; tentative D call: TRBD2 (5 bases). The germline V gene encodes CDR1 LGHNA and CDR2 YNFKEQ. The CDR3 loop spans 13 amino acids. V dropped 1 base and J dropped 5 bases, with 7 bases sitting between them. CDR3 in amino acids: CASSQVSGDTQYF. The CDR3 DNA reads as TGTGCCAGCAGCCAAGTAAGCGGAGATACGCAGTATTTT.

The chain couples TRBV14 to TRBJ2-5, with D perhaps TRBD1 (6 bases). The germline V gene encodes CDR1 SGHDN and CDR2 FVKESK. The CDR3 consists of 13 residues. V lost 3 bases and J 5 bases, leaving 10 bases between the germline ends. CDR3 in amino acids: CASSQGHGETQYF. DNA of the CDR3: TGTGCCAGCAGCCAGGGACACGGGGAGACCCAGTACTTC.

The rearrangement joins TRBV29-1 to TRBJ1-1; 7 nucleotides line up with TRBD1. The CDR3 runs 15 residues. Looked up from germline, CDR1 is SQVTM and CDR2 is ANQGSEA. With V trimmed by 0 bases and J by 5 bases, 9 bases remained unmatched. The CDR3 nucleotides read TGCAGCGTTGAAGATTTTGGGACAGAGATTACTGAAGCTTTCTTT. Protein: CSVEDFGTEITEAFF.

The chain recombines TRBV5-1 with TRBJ2-2; tentatively, D is TRBD2 (6 bases). In germline, CDR1 is SGHRS, CDR2 YFSETQ. The CDR3 has 16 residues. Trimming removed 0 bases from V and 1 base from J, with 10 bases in between. The CDR3 DNA reads TGCGCCAGCAGCTTGGCGGTAGCGGAGAACACCGGGGAGCTGTTTTTT. Protein product: CASSLAVAENTGELFF.

The chain combines TRBV2 with TRBJ2-3, with a weak D call TRBD1 (5 bases). Trimming cost V 4 bases and J 5 bases, with 10 bases left between them. Germline CDR1 reads SNHLY; CDR2 reads FYNNEI. This CDR3 is built from 13 residues. The CDR3 protein is CASSGLQGDTQYF. As DNA, the CDR3 is TGTGCCAGCAGTGGTCTTCAGGGAGATACGCAGTATTTT.

The rearrangement links TRBV7-8 to TRBJ1-1; no firm D call. The CDR3 loop spans 15 amino acids. Germline CDR1 reads SGHVS; CDR2 reads FQNEAQ. Trimming shortened V by 5 bases and J by 1 base, and 14 bases separated the two germline ends. Here the CDR3 reads CASSRAGTSNTEAFF. The DNA of the CDR3 is TGTGCCAGCAGCCGCGCAGGAACTTCGAACACTGAAGCTTTCTTT.